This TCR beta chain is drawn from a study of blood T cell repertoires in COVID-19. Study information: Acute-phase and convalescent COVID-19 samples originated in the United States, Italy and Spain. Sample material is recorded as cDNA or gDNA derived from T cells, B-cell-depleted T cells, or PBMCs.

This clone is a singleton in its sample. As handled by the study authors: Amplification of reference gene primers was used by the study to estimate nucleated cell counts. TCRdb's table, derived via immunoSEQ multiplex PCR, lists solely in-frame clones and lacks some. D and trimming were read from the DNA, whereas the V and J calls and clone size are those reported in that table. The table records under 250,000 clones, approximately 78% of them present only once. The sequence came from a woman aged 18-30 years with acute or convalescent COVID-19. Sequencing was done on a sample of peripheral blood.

The CDR3 here is CASSEARTGPNTEAFF. CDR3 DNA: TGTGCCAGCAGTGAAGCCAGGACAGGGCCCAACACTGAAGCTTTCTTT. The V call is TRBV2, the J call TRBJ1-1, with TRBD1 matching over 8 bases. The ends lost 0 bases at V and 2 bases at J; junction bases unmatched: 5. The CDR3 consists of 16 residues. Germline V gene lookup returns CDR1 SNHLY and CDR2 FYNNEI.